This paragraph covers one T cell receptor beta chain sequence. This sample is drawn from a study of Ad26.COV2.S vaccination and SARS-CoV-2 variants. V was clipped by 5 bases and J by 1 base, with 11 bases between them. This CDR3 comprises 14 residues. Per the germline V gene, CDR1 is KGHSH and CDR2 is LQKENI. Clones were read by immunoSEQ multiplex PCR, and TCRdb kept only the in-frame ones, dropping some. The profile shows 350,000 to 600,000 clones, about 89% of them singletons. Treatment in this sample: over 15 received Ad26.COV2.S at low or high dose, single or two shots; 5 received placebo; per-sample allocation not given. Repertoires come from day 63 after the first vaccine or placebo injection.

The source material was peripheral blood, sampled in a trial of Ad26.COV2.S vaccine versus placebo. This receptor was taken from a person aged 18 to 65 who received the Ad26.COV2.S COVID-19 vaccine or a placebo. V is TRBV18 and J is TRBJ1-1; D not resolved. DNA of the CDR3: TGTGCCAGCTCAACTACTACAGAGAACACTGAAGCTTTCTTT. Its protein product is CASSTTTENTEAFF.